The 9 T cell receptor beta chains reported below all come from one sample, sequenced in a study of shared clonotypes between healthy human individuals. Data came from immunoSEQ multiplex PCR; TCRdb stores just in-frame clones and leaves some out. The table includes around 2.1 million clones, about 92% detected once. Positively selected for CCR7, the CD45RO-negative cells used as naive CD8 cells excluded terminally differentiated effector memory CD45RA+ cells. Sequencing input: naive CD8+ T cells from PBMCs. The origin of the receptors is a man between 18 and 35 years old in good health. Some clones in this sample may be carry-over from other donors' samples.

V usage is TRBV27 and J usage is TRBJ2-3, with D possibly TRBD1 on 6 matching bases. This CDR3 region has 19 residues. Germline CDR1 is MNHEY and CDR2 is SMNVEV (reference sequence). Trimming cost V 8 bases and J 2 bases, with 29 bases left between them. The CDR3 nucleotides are TGTGCCAGCTATGGCCGGGACACCAAAGGATGGGTCCACACAGATACGCAGTATTTT. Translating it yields CASYGRDTKGWVHTDTQYF.

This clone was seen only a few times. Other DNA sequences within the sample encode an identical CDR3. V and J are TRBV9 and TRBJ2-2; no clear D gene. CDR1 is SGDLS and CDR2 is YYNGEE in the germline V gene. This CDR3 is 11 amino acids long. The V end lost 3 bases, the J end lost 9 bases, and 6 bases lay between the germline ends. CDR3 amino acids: CASSATRELFF. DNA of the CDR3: TGTGCCAGCAGCGCCACTCGGGAGCTGTTTTTT.

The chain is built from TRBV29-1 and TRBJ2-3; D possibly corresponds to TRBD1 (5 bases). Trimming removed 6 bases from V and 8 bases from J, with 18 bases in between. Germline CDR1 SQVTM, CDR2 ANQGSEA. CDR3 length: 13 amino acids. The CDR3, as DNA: TGCAGCGTCCCGGGCCTAGGGGATGGTACGCAGTATTTT. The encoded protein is CSVPGLGDGTQYF.

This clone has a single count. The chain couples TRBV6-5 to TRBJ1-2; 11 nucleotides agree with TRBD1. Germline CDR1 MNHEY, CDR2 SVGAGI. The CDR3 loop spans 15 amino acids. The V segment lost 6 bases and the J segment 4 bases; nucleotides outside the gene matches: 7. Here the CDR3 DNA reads TGTGCCAGCAGCCTCGGACAGGGGGCGGGCTATGGCTACACCTTC. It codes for CASSLGQGAGYGYTF.

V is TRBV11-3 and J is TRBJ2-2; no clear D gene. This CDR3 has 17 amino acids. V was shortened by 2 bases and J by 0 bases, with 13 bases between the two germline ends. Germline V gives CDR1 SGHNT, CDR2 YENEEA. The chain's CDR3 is CASSLFPVLPNTGELFF. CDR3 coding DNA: TGTGCCAGCAGCTTATTCCCTGTGCTACCGAACACCGGGGAGCTGTTTTTT.

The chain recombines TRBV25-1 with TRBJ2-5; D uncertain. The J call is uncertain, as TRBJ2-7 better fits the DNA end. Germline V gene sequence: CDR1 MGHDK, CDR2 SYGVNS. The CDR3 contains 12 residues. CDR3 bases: TGTGCCAGCAGTTTCGATCGAGGCGAGCAGTACTTC. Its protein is CASSFDRGEQYF.

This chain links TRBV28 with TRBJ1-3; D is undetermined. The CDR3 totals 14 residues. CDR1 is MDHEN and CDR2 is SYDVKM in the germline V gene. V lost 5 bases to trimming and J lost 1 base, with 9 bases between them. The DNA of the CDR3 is TGTGCCAGCAGTACTGGCTATTCTGGAAACACCATATATTTT. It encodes CASSTGYSGNTIYF.

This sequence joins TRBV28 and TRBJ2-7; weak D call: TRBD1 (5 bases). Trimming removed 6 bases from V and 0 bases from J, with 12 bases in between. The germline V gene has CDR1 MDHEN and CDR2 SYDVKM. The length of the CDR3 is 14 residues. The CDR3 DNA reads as TGTGCCAGCAGCCGGCCGGACACCTCCTACGAGCAGTACTTC. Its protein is CASSRPDTSYEQYF.

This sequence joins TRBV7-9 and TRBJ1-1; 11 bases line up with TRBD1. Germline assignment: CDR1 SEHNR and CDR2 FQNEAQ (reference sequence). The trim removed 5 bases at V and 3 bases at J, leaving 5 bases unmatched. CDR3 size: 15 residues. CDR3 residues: CASSTDRGLDTEAFF. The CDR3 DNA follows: TGTGCCAGCAGCACGGACAGGGGGCTGGACACTGAAGCTTTCTTT.